Following are 13 T cell receptor beta chains from one sample sequenced in a study of shared clonotypes between healthy human individuals. Libraries were prepared by immunoSEQ multiplex PCR; TCRdb keeps only in-frame clonotypes and omits some of them. The data contain approximately 2.1 million clones, over 85% of them singletons. Sample: naive CD4+ T cells from PBMCs. Subset reported: CD45RA+ positively selected. Source of these receptors: a man younger than 35 in good health. Some clones in this sample may be carry-over from other donors' samples.

The chain links TRBV9 to TRBJ2-1; 7 bases fit TRBD2. The trim removed 0 bases at V and 14 bases at J, leaving 20 bases unmatched. CDR1 SGDLS and CDR2 YYNGEE come from the germline V gene. The CDR3 sequence is 17 residues long. The CDR3 region is CASSVAGTSAIPPTEFF. CDR3 nucleotide sequence: TGTGCCAGCAGCGTAGCCGGTACTAGCGCCATCCCCCCCACCGAGTTCTTC.

The V call is TRBV28, the J call TRBJ2-7; 8 bases are shared with TRBD1. J was trimmed by 2 bases and V by 0 bases; bases with no gene match: 9. This CDR3 region has 17 residues. Germline lookup yields CDR1 MDHEN and CDR2 SYDVKM. Here the CDR3 DNA reads TGTGCCAGCAGTTTATGGGACAGGGCCGAATCGACCTACGAGCAGTACTTC. Translated, it gives CASSLWDRAESTYEQYF.

V and J are TRBV7-2 and TRBJ2-1, with TRBD2 matching over 10 bases. CDR1 SGHTA and CDR2 FQGNSA come from the germline V gene. Trimming at V came to 3 bases and at J to 12 bases, leaving 11 bases not matched to a gene. There are 15 residues in the CDR3. The CDR3 region is CASSLPTSGAQAQFF. Here the CDR3 DNA reads TGTGCCAGCAGCTTGCCTACTAGCGGGGCCCAGGCGCAGTTCTTC. Full variable domain (remainder filled in from reference TRBV7-2 and TRBJ2-1): GAGVSQSPSNKVTEKGKDVELRCDPISGHTALYWYRQSLGQGLEFLIYFQGNSAPDKSGLPSDRFSAERTGGSVSTLTIQRTQQEDSAVYLCASSLPTSGAQAQFFGPGTRLTVL.

This clone occurred once. The chain has TRBV4-1 and TRBJ2-7; 9 bases fit TRBD2. The J segment lost 2 bases and the V segment lost 0 bases, leaving 5 bases of the junction unmatched. Per the germline V gene, CDR1 is MGHRA and CDR2 is YSYEKL. The CDR3 is 16 residues long. For the CDR3, the DNA is TGCGCCAGCAGCCAAGAAATAGCGGGGGCCACCTACGAGCAGTACTTC. Amino acids: CASSQEIAGATYEQYF.

In regard to this clone: Other DNA sequences of this sample code for an identical CDR3. The chain links TRBV5-1 to TRBJ2-7, with D maybe TRBD2 (5 bases). V was pared by 4 bases and J by 7 bases, with 15 bases between. Germline CDR1 is SGHRS and CDR2 is YFSETQ. The CDR3 totals 13 residues. CDR3 sequence: CASSLGPPGEQYF. Here the CDR3 DNA reads TGCGCCAGCAGCCTGGGCCCGCCGGGAGAGCAGTACTTC. The entire variable domain, with the rest obtained from reference TRBV5-1 and TRBJ2-7, is as follows: KAGVTQTPRYLIKTRGQQVTLSCSPISGHRSVSWYQQTPGQGLQFLFEYFSETQRNKGNFPGRFSGRQFSNSRSEMNVSTLELGDSALYLCASSLGPPGEQYFGPGTRLTVT.

The rearrangement uses TRBV21-1 and TRBJ2-5; the DNA was not used to check the table's D call, TRBD1. TRBV21-1 is designated a pseudogene. The CDR3 is 16 residues long. CDR3 amino acids: CASSCHPGTGGETQYF. The CDR3 bases are TGTGCCAGCAGCTGCCACCCCGGGACAGGGGGAGAGACCCAGTACTTC.

The chain has TRBV11-3 and TRBJ2-1; D is perhaps TRBD2 (7 bases). This CDR3 has 16 residues. Trimming took off 4 bases at V and 0 bases at J, with 13 bases between the two ends. From germline, CDR1 is SGHNT and CDR2 YENEEA. CDR3 sequence: CASSWSGTSSYNEQFF. CDR3 nucleotide sequence: TGTGCCAGCAGCTGGAGCGGGACAAGCTCCTACAATGAGCAGTTCTTC.

Concerning this clone itself: The identical CDR3 is also encoded by other nucleotide sequences in the sample. The chain combines TRBV9 with TRBJ2-6; D is uncertain. The CDR3 extends over 14 amino acids. V was shortened by 4 bases and J by 1 base, with 6 bases between the two germline ends. Germline CDR1 reads SGDLS; CDR2 reads YYNGEE. The CDR3 DNA is TGTGCCAGCAGCCCACTTTCTGGGGCCAACGTCCTGACTTTC. It translates to CASSPLSGANVLTF. The full variable domain, rest sourced from reference TRBV9 and TRBJ2-6, is DSGVTQTPKHLITATGQRVTLRCSPRSGDLSVYWYQQSLDQGLQFLIQYYNGEERAKGNILERFSAQQFPDLHSELNLSSLELGDSALYFCASSPLSGANVLTFGAGSRLTVL.

The chain joins TRBV9 to TRBJ2-7, with D perhaps TRBD1 or TRBD2 (5 bases each). CDR3 size: 15 residues. V lost 0 bases and J lost 2, with 12 bases in between. Per the germline V gene, CDR1 is SGDLS and CDR2 is YYNGEE. The CDR3 DNA reads as TGTGCCAGCAGCGTAGTCCCAGGGACCCCCTACGAGCAGTACTTC. As protein: CASSVVPGTPYEQYF.

The V gene is TRBV4-2, the J gene TRBJ1-5; no clear D. This CDR3 is built from 13 residues. Trimming took 4 bases from V and 5 from J, leaving 9 bases between them. The germline gives CDR1 LGHNA, CDR2 YNFKEQ. The CDR3 bases are TGTGCCAGCAGCCGAACCGACGATCAGCCCCAGCATTTT. Protein: CASSRTDDQPQHF.

This chain joins TRBV19 and TRBJ2-1, with 10 bases fitting TRBD2. The V gene end was trimmed by 3 bases and the J gene end by 8 bases; junction bases not matched to a gene: 10. Germline V gene sequence: CDR1 LNHDA, CDR2 SQIVND (reference sequence). The CDR3 sequence is 16 residues long. CDR3 loop: CASSINSASGSDEQFF. As DNA, the CDR3 is TGTGCCAGTAGTATCAATTCGGCTAGCGGGAGCGATGAGCAGTTCTTC.

The V call is TRBV18, the J call TRBJ2-7, with 12 bases matching TRBD2. J was trimmed by 2 bases and V by 3 bases; bases with no gene match: 2. The CDR3 has 15 amino acids. Germline V gene data show CDR1 as KGHSH and CDR2 as LQKENI. The CDR3 bases are TGTGCCAGCTCACCGGCTAGCGGGAGGGCCTACGAGCAGTACTTC. The encoded protein is CASSPASGRAYEQYF.

This clone has only a few counts. The gene calls are TRBV19 and TRBJ1-2, with a possible D match to TRBD1 (6 bases). The germline V gene has CDR1 LNHDA and CDR2 SQIVND (reference sequence). Trimming cost V 4 bases and J 5 bases, with 14 bases left between them. The CDR3 spans 14 residues. Here the CDR3 reads CASSSAGTLYGYTF. CDR3 bases: TGTGCCAGTAGTAGCGCCGGGACACTTTATGGCTACACCTTC.